Presented here are 24 T cell receptor beta chains from one specimen sequenced in a study of preoperative IRX-2 immunotherapy in early breast cancer. Assay used: immunoSEQ multiplex PCR; TCRdb lists only in-frame clones, some missing. This sample has around 62,000 clones; roughly 94% occur once, and the top ten carry around 1.7%. Treatment: preoperative locoregional IRX-2 cytokine immunotherapy. The sample was gathered from a patient treated with IRX-2 immunotherapy. The receptors were gathered from a human donor with breast cancer.

The chain recombines TRBV6-5 with TRBJ2-7; perhaps TRBD1 as D (5 bases). Per germline, CDR1 MNHEY and CDR2 SVGAGI. V shed 5 bases and J shed 3 bases, with 11 bases lying between them. The CDR3 length is 13 residues. Here the CDR3 reads CASSMTARYEQYF. CDR3 in DNA: TGTGCCAGCAGTATGACAGCCCGCTACGAGCAGTACTTC.

The CDR3 protein is CASSGTGISYEQYF. The CDR3 DNA reads as TGTGCCAGCAGCGGCACAGGTATCTCCTACGAGCAGTACTTC. This sequence joins TRBV9 and TRBJ2-7; TRBD1 is a possible D gene (5 bases). V lost 3 bases and J lost 0, with 10 bases in between. Per germline, CDR1 SGDLS and CDR2 YYNGEE. The CDR3 sequence is 14 residues long.

The chain couples TRBV11-2 to TRBJ1-1; D ambiguous. CDR3 length equals 15 residues. Trimming stripped 3 bases from V and 0 bases from J, with 11 bases between. The germline CDR1 and CDR2 sequences are SGHAT and FQNNGV. DNA for the CDR3: TGTGCCAGCAGCTTGCCGGGGTCCATGAACACTGAAGCTTTCTTT. Protein sequence: CASSLPGSMNTEAFF.

The V gene is TRBV28, the J gene TRBJ2-3, with 8 positions matching TRBD2. V lost 4 bases, J lost 3 bases, and 6 bases stayed unmatched. Germline V CDR1 and CDR2: MDHEN, SYDVKM. This CDR3 contains 15 residues. The chain's CDR3 is CASSSPSGSTDTQYF. Here the CDR3 DNA reads TGTGCCAGCAGTTCGCCTAGCGGGTCTACAGATACGCAGTATTTT.

V is TRBV6-1 and J is TRBJ1-6, with no clear D. CDR1 and CDR2 from the germline V gene are MNHNS and SASEGT. The V end lost 4 bases, the J end lost 4 bases, and 11 bases lay between the germline ends. The CDR3 sequence is 15 residues long. The CDR3 spells CASSVGPTYNSPLHF. CDR3 DNA sequence: TGTGCCAGCAGTGTTGGCCCCACTTATAATTCACCCCTCCACTTT.

This chain connects TRBV2 to TRBJ2-7, with 7 bases aligning to TRBD2. This CDR3 comprises 15 residues. CDR1 and CDR2 from the germline V gene are SNHLY and FYNNEI. After removal of 1 base from V and 7 bases from J, the junction contained 10 bases not matched to a gene. In DNA, the CDR3 is TGTGCCAGCAGTGAAGAAGCGGGATGGGGAAAAGAGCAGTACTTC. It encodes CASSEEAGWGKEQYF.

The rearrangement joins TRBV6-1 to TRBJ2-1; D not resolved. This CDR3 is 10 amino acids long. Germline V CDR1 and CDR2: MNHNS, SASEGT. Trimming left V 2 bases short and J 12 bases short, with 5 bases between. The CDR3 loop reads CASSELMQFF. As DNA, the CDR3 is TGTGCCAGCAGTGAATTGATGCAGTTCTTC.

The DNA of the CDR3 is TGTGCCAGCAGCCAAAGACTAGCGGGAGAGATTAGGAATGAGCAGTTCTTC. Its protein is CASSQRLAGEIRNEQFF. This sequence joins TRBV13 and TRBJ2-1, with 12 bases aligning to TRBD2. The CDR3 is 17 amino acids. Looked up from germline, CDR1 is PRHDT and CDR2 is FYEKMQ (reference sequence). The V gene end was trimmed by 5 bases and the J gene end by 7 bases; junction bases not matched to a gene: 12.

The chain couples TRBV6-6 to TRBJ2-1; the D gene could be TRBD1 or TRBD2 (5 bases each). This CDR3 has 12 residues. In germline, CDR1 is MNHNY, CDR2 SVGAGI (reference sequence). V was pared by 1 base and J by 7 bases, with 5 bases between. The CDR3 DNA reads as TGTGCCAGCAGTTACTGGGGGAATGAGCAGTTCTTC. As protein: CASSYWGNEQFF.

J is TRBJ2-7 and V is TRBV6-5, with 7 positions matching TRBD1. In germline, CDR1 is MNHEY, CDR2 SVGAGI. V was clipped by 7 bases and J by 3 bases; unmatched bases: 12. CDR3 size: 15 residues. The CDR3 coding sequence is TGTGCCAGCAACCCCGGGACAGTTACTGTCTACGAGCAGTACTTC. Translation: CASNPGTVTVYEQYF.

The J gene is TRBJ2-1, the V gene TRBV15, with a weak D call TRBD2 (7 bases). Per germline, CDR1 LNHNV and CDR2 YYDKDF (reference sequence). Trimming pared 0 bases from V and 7 bases from J, leaving 10 bases between. CDR3 length: 14 residues. CDR3 bases: TGTGCCACCAGCAGAGATAGGGGGGGAAATGAGCAGTTCTTC. It encodes CATSRDRGGNEQFF. The full variable domain, completed using reference TRBV15 and TRBJ2-1, is DAMVIQNPRYQVTQFGKPVTLSCSQTLNHNVMYWYQQKSSQAPKLLFHYYDKDFNNEADTPDNFQSRRPNTSFCFLDIRSPGLGDTAMYLCATSRDRGGNEQFFGPGTRLTVL.

The chain joins TRBV28 to TRBJ1-1, with TRBD1 matching 7 bases. Unmatched junction bases numbered 5, after V lost 1 base and J lost 0 bases. CDR1 is MDHEN, CDR2 SYDVKM, per germline. This CDR3 contains 16 residues. The CDR3 sequence: CASSLLADRVNTEAFF. The CDR3, as DNA: TGTGCCAGCAGTTTATTGGCCGACAGGGTGAACACTGAAGCTTTCTTT.

This clone was recorded only once. DNA for the CDR3: TGCAGCGTTGCCAGGACACTACGGCACGAGCAGTACTTC. It encodes CSVARTLRHEQYF. This chain uses TRBV29-1 with TRBJ2-7; TRBD1 is a possible D gene (5 bases). V was pared by 4 bases and J by 5 bases, with 15 bases between. Germline-derived CDR1 and CDR2 are SQVTM and ANQGSEA. The CDR3 spans 13 residues.

With respect to this clone: An end of the junction does not agree with germline; a read error may underlie this. This rearrangement joins TRBV7-9 to TRBJ2-5; 7 bases are a match to TRBD1. This CDR3 has 14 residues. Germline CDR1 reads SEHNR; CDR2 reads FQNEAQ (reference sequence). This CDR3 is CASSRDSPREAQYF. CDR3 DNA sequence: TGTGCCAGCAGCCGGGACAGCCCCCGAGAGGCCCAGTACTTC.

V gene TRBV19 combines with J gene TRBJ2-3, with D perhaps TRBD2 (5 bases). Germline CDR1 reads LNHDA; CDR2 reads SQIVND (reference sequence). The CDR3 consists of 16 residues. V was shortened by 3 bases and J by 0 bases, with 13 bases between the two germline ends. The DNA for the CDR3 is TGTGCCAGTAGTATCCCCAGCGGCCCTAGCACAGATACGCAGTATTTT. Translated, it gives CASSIPSGPSTDTQYF.

The chain joins TRBV5-4 to TRBJ1-2; TRBD1 agrees at 9 bases. The germline CDR1 and CDR2 sequences are SGHNT and YYREEE (reference sequence). The CDR3 is 15 residues long. V lost 4 bases, J lost 8 bases, and 12 bases stayed unmatched. The CDR3 DNA follows: TGTGCCAGCAGCAGACCGGGACAGGGCGGAGGGGGCTACACCTTC. This codes for CASSRPGQGGGGYTF.

The genes are TRBV2 and TRBJ2-2; D gene unclear. The length of the CDR3 is 13 residues. The germline V and J ends were trimmed by 6 bases and 4 bases, with 9 bases remaining between them. From germline, CDR1 is SNHLY and CDR2 FYNNEI. The CDR3 loop is CASSIPRTGELFF. The DNA for the CDR3 is TGTGCCAGCAGCATACCTCGCACCGGGGAGCTGTTTTTT.

This chain uses TRBV6-5 with TRBJ2-7, with D possibly matching TRBD2 (5 bases). CDR1 is MNHEY and CDR2 is SVGAGI in the germline V gene. This CDR3 is built from 14 residues. The germline V and J ends were trimmed by 9 bases and 5 bases, with 20 bases remaining between them. CDR3 region: CASSPRERMNEQYF. The CDR3 DNA sequence: TGTGCCAGTAGTCCACGGGAACGGATGAACGAGCAGTACTTC.

The chain couples TRBV28 to TRBJ2-7; no reliable D call. The CDR3 extends over 11 amino acids. Germline CDR1 MDHEN, CDR2 SYDVKM. The germline V and J ends were trimmed by 3 bases and 4 bases, with 4 bases remaining between them. The CDR3: CASSFWYEQYF. CDR3 sequence (DNA): TGTGCCAGCAGTTTTTGGTACGAGCAGTACTTC.

The V call is TRBV28, the J call TRBJ1-4, with D hard to call. The CDR3 consists of 14 residues. Germline CDR1 is MDHEN and CDR2 is SYDVKM. Trimming stripped 10 bases from V and 8 bases from J, with 20 bases between. DNA of the CDR3: TGTGCCACCTTAGAGGCAGAGACGCGGGAAAAACTGTTTTTT. It is translated as CATLEAETREKLFF.

This clone was seen just once. At one end, the junction sequence differs from germline, possibly due to a read error. The chain carries TRBV15 and TRBJ1-2; D is undetermined. The V gene's germline CDR1 is LNHNV and CDR2 YYDKDF (reference sequence). The CDR3 spans 14 residues. The CDR3 DNA reads as TGTGTCACCAGCAGAGATCGCCGGGCGGGTGGCTACACCTTC. This translates into CVTSRDRRAGGYTF.

This rearrangement joins TRBV5-1 to TRBJ1-2; D not certain. Trimming took off 4 bases at V and 4 bases at J, with 23 bases between the two ends. Germline CDR1 and CDR2: SGHRS and YFSETQ. CDR3 length: 17 residues. The CDR3 DNA reads as TGCGCCAGCAGCCCAAAATCAGATCCTCGTGGCCTCTATGGCTACACCTTC. This codes for CASSPKSDPRGLYGYTF. Looking up the rest from reference TRBV5-1 and TRBJ1-2 gives the full variable domain: KAGVTQTPRYLIKTRGQQVTLSCSPISGHRSVSWYQQTPGQGLQFLFEYFSETQRNKGNFPGRFSGRQFSNSRSEMNVSTLELGDSALYLCASSPKSDPRGLYGYTFGSGTRLTVV.

The rearrangement links TRBV13 to TRBJ2-1; no clear D gene. With 6 bases removed from V and 8 bases from J, the gap between germline ends came to 11 bases. This CDR3 has 12 residues. Germline V gene sequence: CDR1 PRHDT, CDR2 FYEKMQ (reference sequence). CDR3 region: CASSLLSDEQFF. In DNA form, the CDR3 reads TGTGCCAGCAGTCTACTCTCGGATGAGCAGTTCTTC.

This sequence joins TRBV5-1 and TRBJ2-1; D is uncertain. V lost 0 bases, J lost 4 bases, and 11 bases lay in between. Per germline, CDR1 SGHRS and CDR2 YFSETQ. This CDR3 has 15 amino acids. CDR3 in DNA: TGCGCCAGCAGCTTGGGGCCGTCAGAGTACAATGAGCAGTTCTTC. Translated, it gives CASSLGPSEYNEQFF.